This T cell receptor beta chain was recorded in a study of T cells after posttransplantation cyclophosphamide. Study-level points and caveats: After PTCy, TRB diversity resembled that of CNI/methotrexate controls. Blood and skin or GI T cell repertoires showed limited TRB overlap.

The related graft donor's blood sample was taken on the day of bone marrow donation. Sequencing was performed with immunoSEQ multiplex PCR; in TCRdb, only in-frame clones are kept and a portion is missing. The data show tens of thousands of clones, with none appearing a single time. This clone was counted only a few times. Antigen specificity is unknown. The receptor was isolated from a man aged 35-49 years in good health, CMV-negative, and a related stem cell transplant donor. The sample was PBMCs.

Here the CDR3 reads CASSITGWDYGYTF. DNA for the CDR3: TGTGCCAGTAGTATTACAGGGTGGGACTATGGCTACACCTTC. The V call is TRBV19, the J call TRBJ1-2; D might be TRBD1 (6 bases). The germline V gene encodes CDR1 LNHDA and CDR2 SQIVND (reference sequence). Trimming left V 3 bases short and J 3 bases short, with 11 bases between. The CDR3 spans 14 residues. The entire variable domain, with the rest obtained from reference TRBV19 and TRBJ1-2, is as follows: DGGITQSPKYLFRKEGQNVTLSCEQNLNHDAMYWYRQDPGQGLRLIYYSQIVNDFQKGDIAEGYSVSREKKESFPLTVTSAQKNPTAFYLCASSITGWDYGYTFGSGTRLTVV.